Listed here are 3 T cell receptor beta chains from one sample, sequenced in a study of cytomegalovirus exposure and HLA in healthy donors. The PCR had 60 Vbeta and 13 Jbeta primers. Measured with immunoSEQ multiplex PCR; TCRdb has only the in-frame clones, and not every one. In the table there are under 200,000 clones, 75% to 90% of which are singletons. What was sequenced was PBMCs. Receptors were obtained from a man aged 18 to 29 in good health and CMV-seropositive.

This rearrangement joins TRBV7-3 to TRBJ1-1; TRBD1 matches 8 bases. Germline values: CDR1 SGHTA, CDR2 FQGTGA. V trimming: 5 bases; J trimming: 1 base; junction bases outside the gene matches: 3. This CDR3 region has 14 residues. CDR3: CASSPTGGNTEAFF. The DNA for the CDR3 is TGTGCCAGCAGCCCCACAGGGGGGAACACTGAAGCTTTCTTT.

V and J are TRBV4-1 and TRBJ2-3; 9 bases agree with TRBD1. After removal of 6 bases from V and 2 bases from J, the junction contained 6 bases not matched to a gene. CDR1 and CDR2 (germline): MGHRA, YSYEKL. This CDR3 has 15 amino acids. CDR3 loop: CASSLDRGITDTQYF. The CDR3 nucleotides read TGCGCCAGCAGTCTGGACAGGGGCATCACAGATACGCAGTATTTT.

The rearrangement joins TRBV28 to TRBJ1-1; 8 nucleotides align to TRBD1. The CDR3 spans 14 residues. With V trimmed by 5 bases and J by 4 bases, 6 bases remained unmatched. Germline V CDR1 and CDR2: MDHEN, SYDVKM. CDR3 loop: CASSTQGGGTEAFF. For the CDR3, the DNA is TGTGCCAGCAGTACACAGGGGGGAGGCACTGAAGCTTTCTTT.